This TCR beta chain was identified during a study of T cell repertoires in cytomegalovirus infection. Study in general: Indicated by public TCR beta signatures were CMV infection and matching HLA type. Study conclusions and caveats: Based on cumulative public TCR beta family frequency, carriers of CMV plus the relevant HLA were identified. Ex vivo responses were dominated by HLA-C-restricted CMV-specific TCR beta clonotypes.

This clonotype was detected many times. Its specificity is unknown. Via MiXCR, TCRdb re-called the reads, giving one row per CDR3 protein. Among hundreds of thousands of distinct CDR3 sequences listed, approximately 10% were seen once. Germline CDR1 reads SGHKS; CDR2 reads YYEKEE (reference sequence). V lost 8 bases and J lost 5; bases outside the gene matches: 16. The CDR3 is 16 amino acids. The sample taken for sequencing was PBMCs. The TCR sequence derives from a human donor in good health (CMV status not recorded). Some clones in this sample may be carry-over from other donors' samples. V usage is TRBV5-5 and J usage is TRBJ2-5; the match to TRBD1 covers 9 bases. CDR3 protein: CARMKINRGRGETQYF. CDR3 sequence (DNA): TGTGCCAGAATGAAAATTAACAGGGGGCGCGGGGAGACCCAGTACTTC.